This record looks at one T cell receptor beta chain sequence and its context. Its antigen is currently unknown. Deep was the level used in running the assay. Researchers divided each subset's genomic DNA evenly across several immunoSEQ plates. Assay: immunoSEQ multiplex PCR; the TCRdb copy retains only in-frame clones and omits some. The table has a few million clones, 90% to 97% seen once. The source of the sample is a study of shared clonotypes between healthy human individuals. Germline V lookup: CDR1 SEHNR, CDR2 FQNEAQ (reference sequence). The CDR3 length is 17 residues. V lost 2 bases to trimming and J lost 0 bases; unmatched junction nucleotides: 10. Everyone who donated was a Caucasian adult who lived in Nashville, Tennessee. Study results and limitations: Rarefaction demonstrated incomplete sorted-subset sequencing despite large depth.

The chain uses TRBV7-9 and TRBJ2-7, with TRBD1 identical over 7 bases. Sequenced input: naive CD4+ T cells sorted from blood. Specified subset: CD45RA+ positively selected. The sequence was obtained from a man aged 18 to 29 in good health. The CDR3 bases are TGTGCCAGCAGCTTAAGACAGGGTAGGGACAGCTCCTACGAGCAGTACTTC. Protein: CASSLRQGRDSSYEQYF.